The 3 T cell receptor beta chains below all came from one sample that was sequenced in a study of blood T cell repertoires in COVID-19. The table came from immunoSEQ multiplex PCR; TCRdb's copy has only in-frame clones and leaves some out. The data show some 160,000 clones, around 81% seen once. The material sequenced was peripheral blood. These receptor sequences come from a woman of 80 years or more with COVID-19, enrolled during active disease.

This rearrangement joins TRBV10-1 to TRBJ2-3, with D possibly TRBD1 on 5 matching bases. V dropped 6 bases and J dropped 0 bases, with 7 bases sitting between them. Germline CDR1 and CDR2: WNHNN and SYGVQD (reference sequence). This CDR3 spans 13 amino acids. CDR3 DNA: TGCGCCAGCAGAGACAGCAGCACAGATACGCAGTATTTT. Its translation: CASRDSSTDTQYF.

The CDR3 DNA reads TGTGCCAGCAGCCCCAGAGGGGGGACAGGGGTTTACGAGCAGTACTTC. Protein product: CASSPRGGTGVYEQYF. This sequence joins TRBV3-1 (or the pseudogene TRBV3-2) and TRBJ2-7; 10 bases match TRBD1. Germline-derived CDR1 and CDR2 are LGHDT and YNNKEL (reference sequence). Trimming removed 4 bases from V and 4 bases from J; junction bases left unmatched: 10. The CDR3 runs 16 residues.

The genes are TRBV5-1 and TRBJ2-7; tentatively, D is TRBD2 (5 bases). The V and J ends lost 4 bases and 5 bases respectively, with 7 bases between them. The germline CDR1 and CDR2 sequences are SGHRS and YFSETQ. This CDR3 is 11 amino acids long. The CDR3 DNA sequence: TGCGCCAGCAGCAGGGAGCACGAGCAGTACTTC. It is translated as CASSREHEQYF.